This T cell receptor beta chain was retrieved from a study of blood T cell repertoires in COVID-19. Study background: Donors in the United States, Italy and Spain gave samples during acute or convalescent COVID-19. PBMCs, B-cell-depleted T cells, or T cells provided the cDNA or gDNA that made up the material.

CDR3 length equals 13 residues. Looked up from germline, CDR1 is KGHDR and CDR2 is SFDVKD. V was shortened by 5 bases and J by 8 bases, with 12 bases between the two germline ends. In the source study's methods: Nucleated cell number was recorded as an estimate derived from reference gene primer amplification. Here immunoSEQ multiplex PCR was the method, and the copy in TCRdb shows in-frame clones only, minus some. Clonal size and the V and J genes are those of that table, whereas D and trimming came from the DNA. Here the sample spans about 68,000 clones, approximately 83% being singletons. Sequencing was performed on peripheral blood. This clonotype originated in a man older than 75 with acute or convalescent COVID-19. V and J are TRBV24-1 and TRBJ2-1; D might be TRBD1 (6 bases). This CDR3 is CATSGARGYEQFF. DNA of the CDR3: TGTGCCACCAGTGGGGCCAGGGGATATGAGCAGTTCTTC.